This entry lists 23 T cell receptor beta chains sequenced from one sample in a study of shared clonotypes between healthy human individuals. Only in-frame clones appear in the TCRdb table, and some are missing; sequencing was by immunoSEQ multiplex PCR. The sample yields around 580,000 clones, 95% to 98% seen once. The naive CD8 population came from CD45RO-negative cells selected for CCR7, without terminally differentiated effector memory CD45RA+ cells. The specimen was naive CD8+ T cells sorted from blood. The receptors were gathered from a man between 25 and 39 years old in good health.

The V call is TRBV27, the J call TRBJ2-3; TRBD1 aligns across 8 bases. This CDR3 region has 14 residues. Losses at the gene ends were 7 bases for V and 5 bases for J; bases not matched to a gene: 8. Per the germline V gene, CDR1 is MNHEY and CDR2 is SMNVEV (reference sequence). The CDR3: CASKWTGYLDTQYF. DNA for the CDR3: TGTGCCAGCAAGTGGACAGGGTACCTAGATACGCAGTATTTT.

V usage is TRBV7-9 and J usage is TRBJ2-1; 9 nucleotides agree with TRBD1. The CDR3 totals 15 residues. Germline trimming cut 5 bases from V and 5 bases from J; bases unmatched to any gene: 7. Germline assignment: CDR1 SEHNR and CDR2 FQNEAQ (reference sequence). The CDR3 DNA reads as TGTGCCAGCAGCATTCCGGGACAGGGAAACAATGAGCAGTTCTTC. This sequence encodes CASSIPGQGNNEQFF. Variable domain in full (rest from reference TRBV7-9 and TRBJ2-1): DTGVSQNPRHKITKRGQNVTFRCDPISEHNRLYWYRQTLGQGPEFLTYFQNEAQLEKSRLLSDRFSAERPKGSFSTLEIQRTEQGDSAMYLCASSIPGQGNNEQFFGPGTRLTVL.

The chain joins TRBV6-6 to TRBJ1-4; D uncertain. The CDR3 loop spans 14 amino acids. Trimming pared 6 bases from V and 0 bases from J, leaving 8 bases between. Germline loops: CDR1 MNHNY, CDR2 SVGAGI (reference sequence). The CDR3 DNA is TGTGCCAGCAGAGGCACAGCAACTAATGAAAAACTGTTTTTT. This encodes CASRGTATNEKLFF.

CDR3 protein: CASSVDSGPPYEQYF. Written as DNA, the CDR3 is TGTGCCAGCAGCGTAGATAGCGGGCCGCCCTACGAGCAGTACTTC. The chain recombines TRBV9 with TRBJ2-7; TRBD2 matches at 7 bases. V lost 0 bases and J lost 2; bases outside the gene matches: 5. Germline loops: CDR1 SGDLS, CDR2 YYNGEE. The CDR3 runs 15 residues.

This chain joins TRBV11-3 and TRBJ2-2, with 15 bases fitting TRBD2. CDR1 and CDR2 (germline): SGHNT, YENEEA. This CDR3 is 20 amino acids long. V dropped 5 bases and J dropped 5; count of bases not matched to a gene: 15. CDR3 sequence reads: CASSPRSPGLAGGGTGELFF. CDR3 DNA: TGTGCCAGCAGCCCCCGGAGCCCGGGACTAGCGGGAGGAGGGACCGGGGAGCTGTTTTTT.

V and J are TRBV4-2 and TRBJ1-2; 7 bases are shared with TRBD1. The CDR3 is 14 residues long. The V and J ends lost 5 bases and 6 bases, in that order; junction bases with no gene match: 9. Germline-derived CDR1 and CDR2 are LGHNA and YNFKEQ. CDR3 coding DNA: TGTGCCAGCAGCGATTACAGGGGACTCGATGGCTACACCTTC. Residues: CASSDYRGLDGYTF.

The chain carries TRBV6-5 and TRBJ1-1; D not certain. Deletions cut 0 bases from V and 7 bases from J, with 12 bases between. The germline V gene has CDR1 MNHEY and CDR2 SVGAGI. CDR3 length: 14 amino acids. For the CDR3, the DNA is TGTGCCAGCAGTTACTCGATGTCGTCGGGTGAAGCTTTCTTT. Its protein product is CASSYSMSSGEAFF.

The chain recombines TRBV13 with TRBJ2-1, with D possibly TRBD2 on 5 matching bases. The CDR3 consists of 11 residues. Germline CDR1 reads PRHDT; CDR2 reads FYEKMQ (reference sequence). Trimming shortened V by 5 bases and J by 12 bases, and 11 bases separated the two germline ends. CDR3 DNA: TGTGCCAGCAGCGCGGGTGTGGTGCAGTTCTTC. Translation gives CASSAGVVQFF.

The genes are TRBV2 and TRBJ2-1, with D perhaps TRBD1 or TRBD2 (6 bases each). The CDR3 consists of 13 residues. Between the trimmed V and J ends, which lost 7 bases and 7 bases, there was a span of 14 bases. Germline V lookup: CDR1 SNHLY, CDR2 FYNNEI. The CDR3 DNA reads as TGTGCCAGCACTAATTTAGGGGGGAATGAGCAGTTCTTC. It codes for CASTNLGGNEQFF.

The rearrangement links TRBV4-1 to TRBJ1-2, with D possibly TRBD1 on 5 matching bases. The CDR3 contains 15 residues. Germline assignment: CDR1 MGHRA and CDR2 YSYEKL. Trimming removed 2 bases at V and 2 bases at J, with 12 bases between. The CDR3 DNA follows: TGCGCCAGCAGCCAACCGGGACGAGAGAACTATGGCTACACCTTC. Protein sequence: CASSQPGRENYGYTF.

V usage is TRBV6-5 and J usage is TRBJ1-3; 9 bases fit TRBD1. The CDR3 runs 15 residues. The germline V gene has CDR1 MNHEY and CDR2 SVGAGI. V gave up 5 bases and J gave up 4 bases; unmatched junction bases: 6. The CDR3 protein is CASSPGTGSGNTIYF. The DNA of the CDR3 is TGTGCCAGCAGTCCCGGGACAGGGTCCGGAAACACCATATATTTT.

V usage is TRBV27 and J usage is TRBJ2-7; the D call may be TRBD1 or TRBD2 (6 bases each). V lost 5 bases and J 4 bases, leaving 15 bases between the germline ends. Germline CDR1 and CDR2: MNHEY and SMNVEV (reference sequence). The CDR3 has 14 amino acids. The CDR3 coding sequence is TGTGCCAGCAGTCGGGGGCCAGGGAGGTACGAGCAGTACTTC. It encodes CASSRGPGRYEQYF.

The J gene is TRBJ1-5, the V gene TRBV7-2, with unresolved D. The germline V gene encodes CDR1 SGHTA and CDR2 FQGNSA. This CDR3 is 15 amino acids long. The V end lost 3 bases, the J end lost 3 bases, and 12 bases lay between the germline ends. In nucleotides, the CDR3 is TGTGCCAGCAGCTTGTCACTAGGACCCAATCAGCCCCAGCATTTT. The encoded protein is CASSLSLGPNQPQHF.

This chain connects TRBV7-6 to TRBJ2-1; 8 nucleotides line up with TRBD2. Germline values: CDR1 SGHVS, CDR2 FNYEAQ. V lost 2 bases, J lost 7 bases, and 10 bases stayed unmatched. CDR3 length: 16 residues. CDR3 region: CASSLSAGGWTNEQFF. The CDR3 region has the DNA TGTGCCAGCAGCTTATCGGCGGGAGGCTGGACGAATGAGCAGTTCTTC.

This clone was observed once. V usage is TRBV9 and J usage is TRBJ2-1; D remains ambiguous. Between the trimmed V and J ends, which lost 0 bases and 7 bases, there was a span of 8 bases. The CDR3 covers 13 residues. Germline assignment: CDR1 SGDLS and CDR2 YYNGEE. CDR3 loop: CASSVEFGNEQFF. The CDR3 DNA reads TGTGCCAGCAGCGTAGAATTTGGGAATGAGCAGTTCTTC.

The chain carries TRBV11-2 and TRBJ2-7; D is ambiguous. The germline gives CDR1 SGHAT, CDR2 FQNNGV. The CDR3 consists of 15 residues. The V end was cut by 3 bases, the J end by 4 bases, with 16 bases between. The CDR3, as DNA: TGTGCCAGCAGCTTGTATAACAGTCATCAATACGAGCAGTACTTC. Translated, it gives CASSLYNSHQYEQYF. The variable domain in full, completed from reference TRBV11-2 and TRBJ2-7, reads EAGVAQSPRYKIIEKRQSVAFWCNPISGHATLYWYQQILGQGPKLLIQFQNNGVVDDSQLPKDRFSAERLKGVDSTLKIQPAKLEDSAVYLCASSLYNSHQYEQYFGPGTRLTVT.

This clone was detected a few times. The chain recombines TRBV29-1 with TRBJ2-2; 10 bases match TRBD2. Looked up from germline, CDR1 is SQVTM and CDR2 is ANQGSEA. The CDR3 consists of 14 residues. J was trimmed by 3 bases and V by 5 bases; bases with no gene match: 3. CDR3 in DNA: TGCAGCGTTCTACTAGCGGGGCACACCGGGGAGCTGTTTTTT. Translation: CSVLLAGHTGELFF.

The V call is TRBV28, the J call TRBJ1-1; 8 positions match TRBD1. The CDR3 loop spans 16 amino acids. Per germline, CDR1 MDHEN and CDR2 SYDVKM. The junction had 14 bases not matched to a gene; V was cut back by 6 bases and J by 5 bases. The CDR3 nucleotides read TGTGCCAGCAGCCCAAACCGGGACAGGCACTTTACTGAAGCTTTCTTT. Its translation is CASSPNRDRHFTEAFF.

This chain links TRBV5-1 with TRBJ2-2, with TRBD2 matching 8 bases. Germline V gene data show CDR1 as SGHRS and CDR2 as YFSETQ. After removal of 1 base from V and 6 bases from J, the junction contained 8 bases not matched to a gene. CDR3 size: 16 residues. CDR3 sequence: CASSLSSGQAAGELFF. The CDR3, as DNA: TGCGCCAGCAGCTTGTCTAGCGGGCAAGCGGCCGGGGAGCTGTTTTTT. Drawing the rest from reference TRBV5-1 and TRBJ2-2, the complete variable domain is KAGVTQTPRYLIKTRGQQVTLSCSPISGHRSVSWYQQTPGQGLQFLFEYFSETQRNKGNFPGRFSGRQFSNSRSEMNVSTLELGDSALYLCASSLSSGQAAGELFFGEGSRLTVL.

J is TRBJ2-2 and V is TRBV6-5; D gene unclear. Germline V lookup: CDR1 MNHEY, CDR2 SVGAGI. The length of the CDR3 is 13 residues. Trimming shortened V by 6 bases and J by 7 bases, and 12 bases separated the two germline ends. CDR3 DNA: TGTGCCAGCAGCCTAGGCGTGGGCGGGGAGCTGTTTTTT. Translating gives CASSLGVGGELFF.

The chain carries TRBV7-6 and TRBJ2-7; D is possibly TRBD1 (5 bases). V was clipped by 1 base and J by 3 bases, with 16 bases between them. CDR1 is SGHVS, CDR2 FNYEAQ, per germline. The CDR3 covers 16 residues. The CDR3 DNA reads as TGTGCCAGCAGCTTAGAGCAGGGTAGGGGCCTCTACGAGCAGTACTTC. As protein: CASSLEQGRGLYEQYF.

V usage is TRBV7-9 and J usage is TRBJ2-7, with a tentative D call TRBD1 (5 bases). The germline CDR1 and CDR2 sequences are SEHNR and FQNEAQ (reference sequence). V was pared by 1 base and J by 3 bases, with 10 bases between. The CDR3 totals 14 residues. CDR3 amino acids: CASSLGRQYYEQYF. Here the CDR3 DNA reads TGTGCCAGCAGCTTAGGCCGACAGTACTACGAGCAGTACTTC.

The rearrangement links TRBV19 to TRBJ1-1; D unresolved. Germline loops: CDR1 LNHDA, CDR2 SQIVND (reference sequence). The CDR3 has 13 amino acids. Trimming removed 3 bases at V and 1 base at J, with 6 bases between. CDR3 residues: CASSINRNTEAFF. The CDR3 DNA is TGTGCCAGTAGTATTAACAGGAACACTGAAGCTTTCTTT.